This entry lists 4 T cell receptor beta chains sequenced from one sample in a study of PD-1 blockade in classical Hodgkin lymphoma. The data were produced by immunoSEQ multiplex PCR, yet TCRdb's version contains in-frame clones alone and is incomplete. Among thousands of clones listed, under 80% were seen once. Time point denoted: newly diagnosed, previously untreated cHL patient sample. The sample comprised peripheral blood mononuclear cells (PBMCs). The receptors here all came from a human donor with classical Hodgkin lymphoma.

This clone was picked up one time. The genes are TRBV21-1 and TRBJ2-2; TRBD2, as called in the table, went unchecked against the DNA. TRBV21-1 is a documented pseudogene. The CDR3 covers 15 residues. In DNA form, the CDR3 reads TGTGCCAGCATCAAAGGGACTGTCCGAACCGGGGAGCTGTTTTTT. Translated: CASIKGTVRTGELFF.

The chain has TRBV2 and TRBJ1-5; TRBD1 might be the D (5 bases). The CDR3 length is 15 residues. Germline V CDR1 and CDR2: SNHLY, FYNNEI. V shed 5 bases and J shed 1 base, with 12 bases lying between them. For the CDR3, the DNA is TGTGCCAGCAGTTACGGGACTGCAAGCAATCAGCCCCAGCATTTT. As protein: CASSYGTASNQPQHF.

J is TRBJ1-2 and V is TRBV10-3; D perhaps matches TRBD1 (6 bases). The CDR3 extends over 14 amino acids. Germline V CDR1 and CDR2: ENHRY, SYGVKD. Trimming stripped 5 bases from V and 4 bases from J, with 14 bases between. In nucleotides, the CDR3 is TGTGCCATCAGTCAGGGAGCAGGGGCCTATGGCTACACCTTC. It codes for CAISQGAGAYGYTF.

This rearrangement joins TRBV5-5 to TRBJ2-3; D might be TRBD1 (5 bases). Looked up from germline, CDR1 is SGHKS and CDR2 is YYEKEE (reference sequence). V lost 2 bases and J lost 3, with 13 bases in between. This CDR3 is 15 amino acids long. The CDR3 loop reads CASSLVRGWTDTQYF. CDR3 coding DNA: TGTGCCAGCAGCTTAGTTAGGGGATGGACAGATACGCAGTATTTT.